The rows below give T cell receptor beta chains drawn from one sample of a study of preoperative IRX-2 immunotherapy in early breast cancer. Here immunoSEQ multiplex PCR was the method, and the copy in TCRdb shows in-frame clones only, minus some. The table includes around 40,000 clones, around 77% detected once. The sample here was tumor tissue, taken after IRX-2 immunotherapy. All receptors come from a human donor with breast cancer. Both conserved end residues are part of each CDR3. Fields, in order: CDR3 DNA, CDR3 protein, clone size, V gene, D gene, J gene. D genes are given only for firm matches. Expanded clones are given a class, and other clones once, few, many or no size at all.

CDR3nt: TGTGCCATCAGTGAGTCAGACGGTAGCAATCAGCCCCAGCATTTT; CDR3aa: CAISESDGSNQPQHF; abundance: .; v_gene: TRBV10-3; d_gene: .; j_gene: TRBJ1-5
CDR3nt: TGTGCCAGCTCTAGGCAAGCGGGAAAGGCAGATACGCAGTATTTT; CDR3aa: CASSRQAGKADTQYF; abundance: .; v_gene: TRBV18; d_gene: TRBD2; j_gene: TRBJ2-3
CDR3nt: TGCGCCAGCAGCTTGGGCGGACAGGGCTACGAGCAGTACTTC; CDR3aa: CASSLGGQGYEQYF; abundance: .; v_gene: TRBV5-1; d_gene: TRBD1; j_gene: TRBJ2-7
CDR3nt: TGTGCCAGCTCACCCAGGGAGGCAGAGACCCAGTACTTC; CDR3aa: CASSPREAETQYF; abundance: .; v_gene: TRBV18; d_gene: .; j_gene: TRBJ2-5
CDR3nt: TGCAGCGTTGGCTTTTCGGGTGAAAAACTGTTTTTT; CDR3aa: CSVGFSGEKLFF; abundance: .; v_gene: TRBV29-1; d_gene: .; j_gene: TRBJ1-4
CDR3nt: TGTGCCACCAGCAGAGCTCGGGACAGGAGCAATCAGCCCCAGCATTTT; CDR3aa: CATSRARDRSNQPQHF; abundance: .; v_gene: TRBV15; d_gene: TRBD1; j_gene: TRBJ1-5
CDR3nt: TGTGCCAGCAGTTACCCGGGACAGACCTATGGCTACACCTTC; CDR3aa: CASSYPGQTYGYTF; abundance: .; v_gene: TRBV28; d_gene: TRBD1; j_gene: TRBJ1-2
CDR3nt: TGTGCAAGTCGCTCCCTGAGGGCTAGCGGGGGGAAACCCTACGAGCAGTACTTC; CDR3aa: CASRSLRASGGKPYEQYF; abundance: .; v_gene: TRBV12-2; d_gene: .; j_gene: TRBJ2-7
CDR3nt: TGTGCCAGTAGTATTATGGGGGGGGCGGCAACCTACGAGCAGTACTTC; CDR3aa: CASSIMGGAATYEQYF; abundance: .; v_gene: TRBV19; d_gene: .; j_gene: TRBJ2-7
CDR3nt: TGTGCCAGCCGGACAGGGGGCACTGAAGCTTTCTTT; CDR3aa: CASRTGGTEAFF; abundance: .; v_gene: TRBV28; d_gene: TRBD1; j_gene: TRBJ1-1
CDR3nt: TGTGCCAGCAGAGCCCCGACAGTCATGAACACTGAAGCTTTCTTT; CDR3aa: CASRAPTVMNTEAFF; abundance: .; v_gene: TRBV28; d_gene: .; j_gene: TRBJ1-1
CDR3nt: TGCGCCAGCAGGGGAGCGAGCTCCTACAATGAGCAGTTCTTC; CDR3aa: CASRGASSYNEQFF; abundance: .; v_gene: TRBV5-1; d_gene: .; j_gene: TRBJ2-1
CDR3nt: TGTGCCAGCAGGCCGGGACTATGGGCCGGGGAGCTGTTTTTT; CDR3aa: CASRPGLWAGELFF; abundance: .; v_gene: TRBV28; d_gene: TRBD2; j_gene: TRBJ2-2
CDR3nt: TGTGCCAGTAGTATGCTCGGACAGGGCCTCTACGAGCAGTACTTC; CDR3aa: CASSMLGQGLYEQYF; abundance: once; v_gene: TRBV19; d_gene: TRBD1; j_gene: TRBJ2-7
CDR3nt: TGCGCCAGCAGCTTTGGGGGCGTTGTGAACACCGGGGAGCTGTTTTTT; CDR3aa: CASSFGGVVNTGELFF; abundance: few; v_gene: TRBV5-1; d_gene: .; j_gene: TRBJ2-2
CDR3nt: TGTGCCATCAGTGCGGCCAGGGGGGATGAAAAACTGTTTTTT; CDR3aa: CAISAARGDEKLFF; abundance: .; v_gene: TRBV6-8; d_gene: TRBD1; j_gene: TRBJ1-4
CDR3nt: TGTGCCAGCAGTCCGGGACCCGGGGCAAATCAGCCCCAGCATTTT; CDR3aa: CASSPGPGANQPQHF; abundance: .; v_gene: TRBV6-8; d_gene: .; j_gene: TRBJ1-5
CDR3nt: TGTGCCAGTAGTAGGGCAGGAGATCTCTATGGCTACACCTTC; CDR3aa: CASSRAGDLYGYTF; abundance: .; v_gene: TRBV19; d_gene: .; j_gene: TRBJ1-2
CDR3nt: TGTGCCAGTAGGACTAGCGGGGTGAACTACGAGCAGTACTTC; CDR3aa: CASRTSGVNYEQYF; abundance: .; v_gene: TRBV28; d_gene: TRBD2; j_gene: TRBJ2-7
CDR3nt: TGTGCCAGCAGTTCAGGGGGGTCCTACGAGCAGTACTTC; CDR3aa: CASSSGGSYEQYF; abundance: once; v_gene: TRBV28; d_gene: .; j_gene: TRBJ2-7
CDR3nt: TGTGCCAGCTCACCTCTAGATCTGAGTGGGGCCAACGTCCTGACTTTC; CDR3aa: CASSPLDLSGANVLTF; abundance: .; v_gene: TRBV18; d_gene: .; j_gene: TRBJ2-6
CDR3nt: TGTGCCAGCAGCACAGGATTAGGGACTAGCGGGAGGGGTGAGCAGTTCTTC; CDR3aa: CASSTGLGTSGRGEQFF; abundance: .; v_gene: TRBV7-1; d_gene: TRBD2; j_gene: TRBJ2-1
CDR3nt: TGCGCCAGCAGCTTGGAGGTCAGGATGGGGGGTGAGCAGTACTTC; CDR3aa: CASSLEVRMGGEQYF; abundance: .; v_gene: TRBV5-1; d_gene: .; j_gene: TRBJ2-7
CDR3nt: TGTGCCAGCAGGAGCAGACAGGGTACCTACGAGCAGTACTTC; CDR3aa: CASRSRQGTYEQYF; abundance: few; v_gene: TRBV6-8; d_gene: TRBD1; j_gene: TRBJ2-7
CDR3nt: TGTGCCAGCAGCACCGGACTAGTTGGCACAGATACGCAGTATTTT; CDR3aa: CASSTGLVGTDTQYF; abundance: once; v_gene: TRBV11-3; d_gene: TRBD2; j_gene: TRBJ2-3
CDR3nt: TGTGCCAGCAGGGTGAGACTAGCGGGCGATGAGCAGTTCTTC; CDR3aa: CASRVRLAGDEQFF; abundance: .; v_gene: TRBV6-7; d_gene: TRBD2; j_gene: TRBJ2-1
CDR3nt: TGTGCCAGCAGCTACGGGGGGCCCTCCTACGAGCAGTACTTC; CDR3aa: CASSYGGPSYEQYF; abundance: .; v_gene: TRBV11-3; d_gene: .; j_gene: TRBJ2-7
CDR3nt: TGTGCCAGCAGTTCCCACGGACAGGGGAGGGAGCAGTACTTC; CDR3aa: CASSSHGQGREQYF; abundance: .; v_gene: TRBV28; d_gene: TRBD1; j_gene: TRBJ2-7
CDR3nt: TGCGCCAGCAGCCCGAATTGGGGAGGTGGAGAGACCCAGTACTTC; CDR3aa: CASSPNWGGGETQYF; abundance: .; v_gene: TRBV5-1; d_gene: .; j_gene: TRBJ2-5
CDR3nt: TGTGCCAGCAGCTTAGAACAGGGGTGGGACTATGGCTACACCTTC; CDR3aa: CASSLEQGWDYGYTF; abundance: medium-sized; v_gene: TRBV11-3; d_gene: TRBD1; j_gene: TRBJ1-2
CDR3nt: TGCGCCAGCAGAAAACAGGGTAGGGATCAGCCCCAGCATTTT; CDR3aa: CASRKQGRDQPQHF; abundance: .; v_gene: TRBV10-1; d_gene: .; j_gene: TRBJ1-5
CDR3nt: TGTGCCAGCAGCTTCCGGCCGGCCGGGGAGACCCAGTACTTC; CDR3aa: CASSFRPAGETQYF; abundance: .; v_gene: TRBV11-3; d_gene: .; j_gene: TRBJ2-5
CDR3nt: TGTGCCAGCAGCTTAGGGAACAGGGTCGGCTATGGCTACACCTTC; CDR3aa: CASSLGNRVGYGYTF; abundance: .; v_gene: TRBV11-3; d_gene: .; j_gene: TRBJ1-2
CDR3nt: TGTGCCAGTAGTATAACAGTAGAGAACACTGAAGCTTTCTTT; CDR3aa: CASSITVENTEAFF; abundance: .; v_gene: TRBV19; d_gene: .; j_gene: TRBJ1-1
CDR3nt: TGTGCCAGCAGCGACCAGAATGGGGGGCAGCAAGAGACCCAGTACTTC; CDR3aa: CASSDQNGGQQETQYF; abundance: medium-sized; v_gene: TRBV11-3; d_gene: .; j_gene: TRBJ2-5
CDR3nt: TGTGCCAGTAGTCCGAGGACTAGCGGGAGCGGGGAGCAGTTCTTC; CDR3aa: CASSPRTSGSGEQFF; abundance: .; v_gene: TRBV19; d_gene: TRBD2; j_gene: TRBJ2-1
CDR3nt: TGTGCCACCGCAGTTTCAGGGAGCCCCTACGAGCAGTACTTC; CDR3aa: CATAVSGSPYEQYF; abundance: .; v_gene: TRBV6-8; d_gene: .; j_gene: TRBJ2-7
CDR3nt: TGTGCCAGTAGTATAGGGGCAACTAATGAAAAACTGTTTTTT; CDR3aa: CASSIGATNEKLFF; abundance: .; v_gene: TRBV19; d_gene: .; j_gene: TRBJ1-4
CDR3nt: TGCGCCAGCAGCTTGGTCGGGGATAACTATGGCTACACCTTC; CDR3aa: CASSLVGDNYGYTF; abundance: .; v_gene: TRBV5-1; d_gene: .; j_gene: TRBJ1-2
CDR3nt: TGTGCCAGCAGCTTACGTTCCAGGGGGGCCGGGGCCAACGTCCTGACTTTC; CDR3aa: CASSLRSRGAGANVLTF; abundance: few; v_gene: TRBV6-8; d_gene: .; j_gene: TRBJ2-6
CDR3nt: TGCGCCAGCAGCTTGGAGCTTTTCTCCTACAATGAGCAGTTCTTC; CDR3aa: CASSLELFSYNEQFF; abundance: .; v_gene: TRBV5-1; d_gene: .; j_gene: TRBJ2-1
CDR3nt: TGTGCCAGCGTATGGGACAGAGGTGAAGCTTTCTTT; CDR3aa: CASVWDRGEAFF; abundance: medium-sized; v_gene: TRBV6-8; d_gene: TRBD1; j_gene: TRBJ1-1
CDR3nt: TGTGCCAGCTCACCAGGAAGGGGTGGAAACACCATATATTTT; CDR3aa: CASSPGRGGNTIYF; abundance: .; v_gene: TRBV18; d_gene: .; j_gene: TRBJ1-3
CDR3nt: TGTGCCACTACGAAAGATGGAGCGGGAGGGACGCGGACCGGGGAGCTGTTTTTT; CDR3aa: CATTKDGAGGTRTGELFF; abundance: few; v_gene: TRBV6-8; d_gene: TRBD2; j_gene: TRBJ2-2
CDR3nt: TGTGCCACTCTACAGGTTAAAGCGGGGTACAATGAGCAGTTCTTC; CDR3aa: CATLQVKAGYNEQFF; abundance: .; v_gene: TRBV6-8; d_gene: TRBD2; j_gene: TRBJ2-1